Given below is one T cell receptor (beta chain) in context. Its target is not known. This entry is derived from a study of cytomegalovirus exposure and HLA in healthy donors. Study-wide results and limits: Specificity for CMV antigens was confirmed in vitro for three of the CMV-associated chains.

The CDR3 is 18 amino acids. V was clipped by 5 bases and J by 3 bases, with 26 bases between them. CDR1 and CDR2 from the germline V gene are PRHDT and FYEKMQ (reference sequence). The donors were in the approximately 120-subject validation cohort; that cohort was separate from the approximately 730-subject first cohort. The assay was immunoSEQ multiplex PCR, and TCRdb's table has in-frame clones only and misses some. The sample lists under 110,000 clones; about nine tenths were seen once. Sequencing was carried out using PBMCs. This chain connects TRBV13 to TRBJ2-7, with D possibly matching TRBD1 (6 bases). This TCR derives from a woman between 18 and 29 years old in good health and CMV-seropositive. The CDR3 loop is CASSVSQGLGGSGYEQYF. In DNA form, the CDR3 reads TGTGCCAGCAGCGTCTCTCAGGGGCTCGGCGGGTCAGGCTACGAGCAGTACTTC.